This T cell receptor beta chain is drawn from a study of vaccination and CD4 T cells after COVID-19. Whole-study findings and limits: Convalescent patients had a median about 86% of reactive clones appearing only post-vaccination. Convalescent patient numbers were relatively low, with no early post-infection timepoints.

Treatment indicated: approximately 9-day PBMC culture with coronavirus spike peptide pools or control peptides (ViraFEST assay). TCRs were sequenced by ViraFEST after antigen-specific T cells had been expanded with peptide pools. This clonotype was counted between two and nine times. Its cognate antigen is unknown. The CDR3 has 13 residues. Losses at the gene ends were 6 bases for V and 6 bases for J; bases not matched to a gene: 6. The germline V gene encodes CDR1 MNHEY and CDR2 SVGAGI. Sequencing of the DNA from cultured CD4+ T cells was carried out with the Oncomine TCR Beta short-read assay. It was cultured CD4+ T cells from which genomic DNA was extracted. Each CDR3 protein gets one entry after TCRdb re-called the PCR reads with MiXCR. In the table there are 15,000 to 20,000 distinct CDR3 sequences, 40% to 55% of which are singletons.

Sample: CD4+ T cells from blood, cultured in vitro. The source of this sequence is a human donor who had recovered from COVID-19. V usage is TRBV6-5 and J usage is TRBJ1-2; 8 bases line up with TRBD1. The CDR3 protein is CASRYGQGNGYTF. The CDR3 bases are TGTGCCAGCAGATACGGACAGGGCAATGGCTACACCTTC.